The T cell receptor (beta chain) described here comes from a study of T cell repertoires in cytomegalovirus infection. Study at large: Recently identified HLA-C-restricted and well-studied HLA-B-restricted CMV epitopes were used. CMV infection and matching HLA type were both indicated by public TCR beta signatures.

In regard to this clonotype: Its antigen remains unknown.

In TCRdb, the reads were re-called with MiXCR into one record per CDR3 protein. Here the sample spans hundreds of thousands of distinct CDR3 sequences, around a third being singletons. Whole-study findings and limits: Public TCR beta family frequency separated CMV-and-HLA carriers, including in an independent cohort.

The V segment lost 0 bases and the J segment 5 bases; nucleotides outside the gene matches: 6. The germline CDR1 and CDR2 sequences are MNHGY and SAAAGT. CDR3 length equals 15 residues. This chain uses TRBV6-8 with TRBJ2-5, with 7 bases fitting TRBD2. This TCR was sampled from a human donor in good health (CMV status not recorded). Some clones in this sample may be carry-over from other donors' samples. The specimen was cultured PBMCs, collected from culture after CMV antigen stimulation. Here the CDR3 DNA reads TGTGCCAGCAGTTACTCGAGCTGGGGGGGGGAGACCCAGTACTTC. It is translated as CASSYSSWGGETQYF.